This T cell receptor beta chain was captured in a study of technical replicates of blood from four donors (dated by TCRdb to about 2017). The CDR3 numbers 13 residues from cysteine through phenylalanine. The CDR3 DNA has 39 bases and is translated from base 1. Based on the germline V gene (reference sequence), the CDR1 and CDR2 sequences are GTSNPN and SVGIG. V is cut back by 5 bases and J by 4 bases, with 5 bases in the junction unmatched. On this clone: Its antigen target is currently unknown. No much larger clonotype is one base removed from it; base qualities were not supplied.

The library came from the immunoSEQ multiplex PCR assay. TCRdb carries this immuneACCESS record with in-frame sequences only. Its versions omit some clonotypes, under half of them owing to an unresolved V gene in the studies checked, with the rest unexplained. The sample profile shows approximately 52,000 clones; about 86% of them were found once. Approximately 5.4% of the sample rests with the top ten. The rearranged chain carries TRBV30 and TRBJ2-4, and TRBD2 matches 7 of the central bases. The sample taken for sequencing was PBMCs. The clonotype comes from a human donor in good health. Some clones in this sample may be carry-over from other donors' samples. The nucleotide sequence reads as follows: TGTGCCTGGGGCGGGGAGGGGAAAAACATTCAGTACTTC. This yields the protein CAWGGEGKNIQYF. Here the CDR3 is joined to the reference TRBV30 and TRBJ2-4 genes, and the full variable domain is: SQTIHQWPATLVQPVGSPLSLECTVEGTSNPNLYWYRQAAGRGLQLLFYSVGIGQISSEVPQNLSASRPQDRQFILSSKKLLLSDSGFYLCAWGGEGKNIQYFGAGTRLSVL.